These 26 T cell receptor beta chains were all obtained from the same sample, sequenced in a study of response to subunit inactivated influenza vaccine. One entry per CDR3 protein, called by TCRdb with MiXCR from the RT-PCR reads. The repertoire includes under 500,000 distinct CDR3 sequences, approximately 9.9% of them detected once, and over 9.5% sits in the top ten. The source was PBMCs from blood, collected 45 days after vaccination. These receptors came from a man between 45 and 60 years old who received an inactivated influenza vaccine.

This clonotype was counted a few times. This rearrangement joins TRBV9 to TRBJ2-7, with 8 bases identical to TRBD1. The CDR3 is 15 amino acids. Trimming removed 4 bases from V and 4 bases from J; junction bases left unmatched: 10. Germline-derived CDR1 and CDR2 are SGDLS and YYNGEE. CDR3 amino acids: CASSPRQGSGYEQYF. The CDR3 DNA reads as TGTGCCAGCAGCCCCCGACAGGGGTCGGGGTACGAGCAGTACTTC.

The chain is built from TRBV20-1 and TRBJ2-3; a weak D match, TRBD1 (6 bases). The CDR3 is made up of 15 amino acids. Between the trimmed V and J ends, which lost 5 bases and 0 bases, there was a span of 15 bases. Germline CDR1 and CDR2: DFQATT and SNEGSKA (reference sequence). CDR3 coding DNA: TGCAGTGCTTGTTCACCCAGGGGCAGCACAGATACGCAGTATTTT. Amino acids: CSACSPRGSTDTQYF.

The sample holds a few counts of this clonotype. The V call is TRBV29-1, the J call TRBJ2-1; D remains ambiguous. Between the trimmed V and J ends, which lost 6 bases and 2 bases, there was a span of 11 bases. The CDR3 covers 13 residues. In germline, CDR1 is SQVTM, CDR2 ANQGSEA. The DNA of the CDR3 is TGCAGCGTCCACTTTGCTGCCTACAATGAGCAGTTCTTC. Its protein product is CSVHFAAYNEQFF.

This clonotype has at least ten counts. J is TRBJ1-5 and V is TRBV5-8; 7 bases align to TRBD1. Trimming cost V 3 bases and J 0 bases; bases outside gene matches: 6. Germline CDR1 SGHTS, CDR2 YDEGEE. The CDR3 covers 16 residues. The CDR3 nucleotides are TGTGCCAGCAGCTCCGGACAGGTCCTTAGCAATCAGCCCCAGCATTTT. Translated: CASSSGQVLSNQPQHF.

This clonotype was counted only a few times. The rearrangement uses TRBV20-1 and TRBJ1-2, with unresolved D. CDR1 is DFQATT and CDR2 is SNEGSKA in the germline V gene (reference sequence). V was pared by 6 bases and J by 7 bases, with 15 bases between. This CDR3 is built from 12 residues. The CDR3 region has the DNA TGCAGTGCCTATATGGGAAGGAGTGGCTACACCTTC. It codes for CSAYMGRSGYTF.

The rearrangement joins TRBV6-2 or TRBV6-3 to TRBJ2-5, with D perhaps matching TRBD2 (6 bases). Trimming took off 2 bases at V and 1 base at J, with 14 bases between the two ends. This CDR3 is 16 amino acids long. CDR1 and CDR2 from the germline V gene are MNHEY and SVGEGT. The CDR3 DNA sequence: TGTGCCAGCAGTTACAGGGAGGAAATAGTCCAAGAGACCCAGTACTTC. It specifies CASSYREEIVQETQYF.

In DNA, the CDR3 is TGTGCCACCAGTGGCCGAGACGCGGAGGCGGGGCAGTACTTC. This sequence encodes CATSGRDAEAGQYF. The rearrangement joins TRBV24-1 to TRBJ2-7; possible D gene TRBD2, 5 bases. The CDR3 loop spans 14 amino acids. Germline-derived CDR1 and CDR2 are KGHDR and SFDVKD. V was shortened by 5 bases and J by 9 bases, with 19 bases between the two germline ends.

The table lists this clonotype with many counts. J is TRBJ2-7 and V is TRBV29-1; 7 nucleotides agree with TRBD1. Trimming at V came to 4 bases and at J to 1 base, leaving 13 bases not matched to a gene. Germline loops: CDR1 SQVTM, CDR2 ANQGSEA. The CDR3 extends over 16 amino acids. CDR3 in DNA: TGCAGCGTTGTGACAGGGATCAGTGTGGGATCCTACGAGCAGTACTTC. Encoded protein: CSVVTGISVGSYEQYF.

The V call is TRBV2, the J call TRBJ2-7; 7 bases agree with TRBD1. The CDR3 totals 12 residues. V lost 4 bases to trimming and J lost 6 bases; unmatched junction nucleotides: 3. Per germline, CDR1 SNHLY and CDR2 FYNNEI. The CDR3 spells CASSVDRREQYF. The CDR3 DNA reads as TGTGCCAGCAGTGTGGACAGGCGCGAGCAGTACTTC.

This clonotype was recorded a few times. V usage is TRBV12-3 or TRBV12-4 and J usage is TRBJ2-3; 11 bases agree with TRBD2. The CDR3 is 15 amino acids. V lost 5 bases and J lost 4; bases outside the gene matches: 5. The CDR3 sequence is CASSALAGAADTQYF. The CDR3 DNA is TGTGCCAGCAGTGCACTAGCGGGAGCCGCAGATACGCAGTATTTT.

The chain carries TRBV10-2 and TRBJ2-3; a weak D match, TRBD2 (6 bases). CDR3 length equals 14 residues. The V end was cut by 9 bases, the J end by 2 bases, with 15 bases between. Germline V gives CDR1 WSHSY, CDR2 SAAADI. In DNA form, the CDR3 reads TGCGCCAGTAAGCGGGCTACATCCACAGATACGCAGTATTTT. This gives the protein CASKRATSTDTQYF.

This clonotype was detected many times. This chain uses TRBV4-1 with TRBJ2-2; 8 bases map to TRBD2. After removal of 1 base from V and 5 bases from J, the junction contained 6 bases not matched to a gene. The CDR3 is 16 amino acids. Germline V gene lookup returns CDR1 MGHRA and CDR2 YSYEKL. The CDR3: CASSQGRGGRTGELFF. In DNA form, the CDR3 reads TGCGCCAGCAGCCAAGGTCGGGGGGGCCGTACCGGGGAGCTGTTTTTT.

J is TRBJ2-3 and V is TRBV6-5; D is uncertain. Germline V gene lookup returns CDR1 MNHEY and CDR2 SVGAGI. The length of the CDR3 is 13 residues. The V end lost 2 bases, the J end lost 6 bases, and 9 bases lay between the germline ends. CDR3 bases: TGTGCCAGCAGTTACGGGTTTGGCGATACGCAGTATTTT. Its protein product is CASSYGFGDTQYF.

The V call is TRBV21-1, the J call TRBJ1-1; TRBD1 reflects the table's D call only, with no check against the DNA. TRBV21-1 is flagged as a pseudogene. The CDR3 is made up of 19 amino acids. CDR3 amino acids: CASSKKDPGQGVYSSEAFF. CDR3 DNA sequence: TGTGCCAGCAGCAAAAAGGATCCGGGACAGGGGGTGTACTCATCCGAAGCTTTCTTT.

V gene TRBV20-1 combines with J gene TRBJ2-3, with 7 bases fitting TRBD2. CDR3 size: 15 residues. Germline trimming cut 1 base from V and 0 bases from J; bases unmatched to any gene: 4. The V gene's germline CDR1 is DFQATT and CDR2 SNEGSKA (reference sequence). The DNA of the CDR3 is TGCAGTGCTAGAGTGGGGACTATTAGCACAGATACGCAGTATTTT. Amino acid sequence: CSARVGTISTDTQYF.

This clonotype was observed a handful of times. This sequence joins TRBV5-1 and TRBJ2-2; 8 bases map to TRBD2. Germline V gene lookup returns CDR1 SGHRS and CDR2 YFSETQ. There are 14 residues in the CDR3. V lost 6 bases, J lost 5 bases, and 6 bases stayed unmatched. Here the CDR3 reads CASKTGGVTGELFF. In DNA, the CDR3 is TGCGCCAGCAAAACGGGAGGGGTGACCGGGGAGCTGTTTTTT.

This clonotype was seen only a few times. The chain employs TRBV20-1 and TRBJ2-6; maybe TRBD1 (6 bases). Germline CDR1 and CDR2: DFQATT and SNEGSKA (reference sequence). CDR3 length: 15 amino acids. V was clipped by 6 bases and J by 1 base, with 13 bases between them. CDR3 loop: CSATTGLSGANVLTF. The CDR3 nucleotides read TGCAGTGCGACTACAGGGCTTTCTGGGGCCAACGTCCTGACTTTC.

The J gene is TRBJ2-1, the V gene TRBV4-2; no clear D gene. Germline V gene sequence: CDR1 LGHNA, CDR2 YNFKEQ. CDR3 length equals 17 residues. Trimming took off 0 bases at V and 4 bases at J, with 16 bases between the two ends. The DNA of the CDR3 is TGTGCCAGCAGCCAAGACCCCTCAGAGATACTATACAATGAGCAGTTCTTC. Its protein product is CASSQDPSEILYNEQFF.

The chain has TRBV4-3 and TRBJ1-1; weak D call: TRBD1 (5 bases). V was shortened by 0 bases and J by 4 bases, with 15 bases between the two germline ends. Germline V gives CDR1 LGHNA, CDR2 YSLEER. The CDR3 runs 16 residues. This chain's CDR3 is CASSQDITGRITEAFF. The DNA of the CDR3 is TGCGCCAGCAGCCAAGATATCACAGGCCGAATCACTGAAGCTTTCTTT.

Ten or more counts support this clonotype. The chain combines TRBV4-2 with TRBJ1-3; no firm D call. Trimming took off 1 base at V and 0 bases at J, with 16 bases between the two ends. CDR1 is LGHNA and CDR2 is YNFKEQ in the germline V gene. This CDR3 region has 18 residues. CDR3 coding DNA: TGTGCCAGCAGCCAAGTCTTTGGCAGGCGAGACTCTGGAAACACCATATATTTT. This encodes CASSQVFGRRDSGNTIYF.

The genes are TRBV12-3 or TRBV12-4 and TRBJ2-7; no definite D call. This CDR3 is built from 11 residues. V was trimmed by 7 bases and J by 3 bases, leaving 7 bases between them. The CDR3: CASTNSYEQYF. The CDR3 DNA sequence: TGTGCCAGCACCAATAGCTACGAGCAGTACTTC.

This chain links TRBV6-2 or TRBV6-3 with TRBJ2-1; D unresolved. V was clipped by 2 bases and J by 4 bases, with 6 bases between them. The CDR3 is 13 amino acids. Per the germline V gene, CDR1 is MNHEY and CDR2 is SVGEGT. Here the CDR3 reads CASSYESYNEQFF. The CDR3 DNA follows: TGTGCCAGCAGTTACGAGAGTTACAATGAGCAGTTCTTC.

In this sample, this clonotype turned up many times. The chain uses TRBV7-9 and TRBJ2-5; no clear D gene. Germline CDR1 reads SEHNR; CDR2 reads FQNEAQ (reference sequence). This CDR3 is built from 14 residues. The V end lost 4 bases, the J end lost 0 bases, and 9 bases lay between the germline ends. DNA of the CDR3: TGTGCCAGCAGCTCCCGACTGAACCAAGAGACCCAGTACTTC. This gives the protein CASSSRLNQETQYF.

This clonotype was counted between two and nine times. The DNA of the CDR3 is TGTGCCAGCAGTTACCCGCCAAAGGCAGGGGCTAACTATGGCTACACCTTC. Amino acid sequence: CASSYPPKAGANYGYTF. This chain links TRBV6-2 or TRBV6-3 with TRBJ1-2, with D perhaps TRBD1 (6 bases). V was shortened by 2 bases and J by 0 bases, with 16 bases between the two germline ends. CDR3 length: 17 residues. The germline V gene encodes CDR1 MNHEY and CDR2 SVGEGT.

V gene TRBV11-2 combines with J gene TRBJ2-7; D perhaps matches TRBD1 (5 bases). Looked up from germline, CDR1 is SGHAT and CDR2 is FQNNGV. Trimming shortened V by 0 bases and J by 9 bases, and 12 bases separated the two germline ends. CDR3 size: 13 residues. The CDR3 region is CASSLDRVQWQYF. The CDR3 region has the DNA TGTGCCAGCAGCTTAGACAGGGTTCAGTGGCAGTACTTC.

This clonotype has a handful of counts. This chain uses TRBV6-5 with TRBJ1-2; 7 bases are a match to TRBD1. Germline V lookup: CDR1 MNHEY, CDR2 SVGAGI. V gave up 0 bases and J gave up 4 bases; unmatched junction bases: 8. CDR3 length: 16 amino acids. The CDR3 nucleotides read TGTGCCAGCAGTTACTCCGTAGGGGGCGAAGGCTATGGCTACACCTTC. Its protein is CASSYSVGGEGYGYTF.